Following are 29 T cell receptor beta chains from one sample sequenced in a study of shared clonotypes between healthy human individuals. Measured with immunoSEQ multiplex PCR; TCRdb has only the in-frame clones, and not every one. The sample has roughly 2 million clones; about 95% are singletons. Naivety among CD8 cells was defined by CD45RO negativity and positive CCR7 selection, thereby excluding terminally differentiated effector memory CD45RA+ cells. Sequencing was performed on naive CD8+ T cells sorted from blood. The receptors stem from a young man in good health.

The chain is built from TRBV7-8 and TRBJ1-5; unclear D gene. Germline loops: CDR1 SGHVS, CDR2 FQNEAQ. Trimming removed 1 base at V and 1 base at J, with 8 bases between. CDR3 length: 15 residues. The CDR3 DNA follows: TGTGCCAGCAGCTTAGTGGAAGGGAGCAATCAGCCCCAGCATTTT. It encodes CASSLVEGSNQPQHF. Variable domain in full (rest from reference TRBV7-8 and TRBJ1-5): GAGVSQSPRYKVAKRGQDVALRCDPISGHVSLFWYQQALGQGPEFLTYFQNEAQLDKSGLPSDRFFAERPEGSVSTLKIQRTQQEDSAVYLCASSLVEGSNQPQHFGDGTRLSIL.

The DNA of the CDR3 is TGTGCCAGCACCCCACGGTTAGGGGATGGGGCACTCGTAGTGCAGTTCTTC. The encoded protein is CASTPRLGDGALVVQFF. The J gene is TRBJ2-1, the V gene TRBV7-9; possible D gene TRBD1, 5 bases. V lost 7 bases and J lost 12, with 31 bases in between. Per germline, CDR1 SEHNR and CDR2 FQNEAQ (reference sequence). The CDR3 sequence is 17 residues long.

The V gene is TRBV28, the J gene TRBJ1-1, with 11 nucleotides matching TRBD1. The CDR3 is 15 amino acids. The J segment lost 4 bases and the V segment lost 6 bases, leaving 7 bases of the junction unmatched. Germline V gene data show CDR1 as MDHEN and CDR2 as SYDVKM. The CDR3 here is CASRKPGQGGTEAFF. The CDR3 bases are TGTGCCAGCAGGAAACCGGGACAGGGGGGCACTGAAGCTTTCTTT.

This clone has just a few counts. J is TRBJ2-2 and V is TRBV4-3; 9 bases line up with TRBD2. Trimming cost V 4 bases and J 8 bases; bases outside gene matches: 14. This CDR3 has 17 amino acids. In germline, CDR1 is LGHNA, CDR2 YSLEER. CDR3 DNA: TGCGCCAGCAGCCGTTACTATGTAGCGGGAGATCCTGGGGAGCTGTTTTTT. Translated, it gives CASSRYYVAGDPGELFF.

A few counts support this clone. The J gene is TRBJ1-2, the V gene TRBV29-1; 9 bases agree with TRBD1. Germline CDR1 reads SQVTM; CDR2 reads ANQGSEA. The CDR3 has 11 residues. J lost 10 bases, V lost 5 bases, and 5 bases had no gene match. The CDR3 DNA is TGCAGCGTTCGTCGGGACAGGGACTACACCTTC. Encoded protein: CSVRRDRDYTF.

The rearrangement links TRBV9 to TRBJ1-2; TRBD1 matches at 9 bases. Germline CDR1 and CDR2: SGDLS and YYNGEE. This CDR3 comprises 17 residues. The junction had 14 bases not matched to a gene; V was cut back by 0 bases and J by 8 bases. CDR3 in DNA: TGTGCCAGCAGCGTAGCGGGTCGATGGACAGGGGTTGAAGGCTACACCTTC. It codes for CASSVAGRWTGVEGYTF.

CDR3 residues: CASSQIRGGELFF. CDR3 DNA sequence: TGCGCCAGCAGCCAAATAAGGGGCGGGGAGCTGTTTTTT. The chain joins TRBV4-1 to TRBJ2-2; perhaps TRBD1 as D (5 bases). The germline CDR1 and CDR2 sequences are MGHRA and YSYEKL. V gave up 2 bases and J gave up 7 bases, with 8 bases separating them. CDR3 length: 13 residues.

The V and J genes are TRBV7-9 and TRBJ2-3, with D hard to call. There are 15 residues in the CDR3. From germline, CDR1 is SEHNR and CDR2 FQNEAQ (reference sequence). Between the trimmed V and J ends, which lost 5 bases and 0 bases, there was a span of 12 bases. CDR3 region: CASSAGRSSTDTQYF. CDR3 in DNA: TGTGCCAGCAGCGCCGGACGGTCTAGCACAGATACGCAGTATTTT.

The CDR3 DNA reads TGTGCCAGCAGCCCAGTGGGCAATGAGCAGTTCTTC. Translation: CASSPVGNEQFF. The V gene is TRBV13, the J gene TRBJ2-1; no firm D call. The CDR3 loop spans 12 amino acids. Trimming took off 5 bases at V and 6 bases at J, with 8 bases between the two ends. The V gene's germline CDR1 is PRHDT and CDR2 FYEKMQ (reference sequence).

This chain uses TRBV4-1 with TRBJ1-1, with D tentatively TRBD1 (6 bases). Trimming cost V 4 bases and J 5 bases, with 14 bases left between them. Germline CDR1 is MGHRA and CDR2 is YSYEKL. This CDR3 is built from 14 residues. The CDR3 sequence is CASSPIGGTTEAFF. CDR3 DNA sequence: TGCGCCAGCAGCCCGATAGGGGGGACGACTGAAGCTTTCTTT.

The rearrangement joins TRBV10-3 to TRBJ2-5, with 7 bases identical to TRBD2. The CDR3 consists of 14 residues. V lost 3 bases, J lost 4 bases, and 5 bases stayed unmatched. In germline, CDR1 is ENHRY, CDR2 SYGVKD. The CDR3 nucleotides are TGTGCCATCAGTGACTCGGCGGGAGCAGAGACCCAGTACTTC. Translating it yields CAISDSAGAETQYF.

This clone has more than one count but fewer than ten. The V call is TRBV28, the J call TRBJ2-7, with 7 bases lining up with TRBD1. The CDR3 runs 15 residues. J lost 3 bases, V lost 5 bases, and 10 bases had no gene match. Germline lookup yields CDR1 MDHEN and CDR2 SYDVKM. The CDR3 region is CASSQTDRLFYEQYF. In nucleotides, the CDR3 is TGTGCCAGCAGTCAGACGGACAGGTTGTTCTACGAGCAGTACTTC.

This clone has a single count. The chain links TRBV5-6 to TRBJ1-2; D is uncertain. Germline-derived CDR1 and CDR2 are SGHDT and YYEEEE. The V end lost 2 bases, the J end lost 8 bases, and 10 bases lay between the germline ends. The CDR3 spans 12 residues. The CDR3 loop reads CASSFGQIGYTF. The CDR3, as DNA: TGTGCCAGCAGCTTTGGGCAAATCGGCTACACCTTC. Filled out from reference TRBV5-6 and TRBJ1-2, the complete variable domain reads DAGVTQSPTHLIKTRGQQVTLRCSPKSGHDTVSWYQQALGQGPQFIFQYYEEEERQRGNFPDRFSGHQFPNYSSELNVNALLLGDSALYLCASSFGQIGYTFGSGTRLTVV.

This chain connects TRBV5-6 to TRBJ2-2, with a tentative D call TRBD2 (5 bases). From germline, CDR1 is SGHDT and CDR2 YYEEEE. The CDR3 runs 17 residues. The V end lost 0 bases, the J end lost 1 base, and 13 bases lay between the germline ends. CDR3 sequence: CASSLERWTLNTGELFF. CDR3 nucleotides: TGTGCCAGCAGCTTGGAAAGGTGGACTCTGAACACCGGGGAGCTGTTTTTT.

The rearrangement joins TRBV10-3 to TRBJ2-7; 7 bases map to TRBD1. Germline V gene sequence: CDR1 ENHRY, CDR2 SYGVKD. The CDR3 has 14 residues. V shed 3 bases, J shed 5 bases, and the junction held 7 bases outside the gene matches. In DNA, the CDR3 is TGTGCCATCAGTGAATGGGTCAGGGGGAACGAGCAGTACTTC. Amino acids: CAISEWVRGNEQYF.

This clone was picked up one time. The rearrangement joins TRBV4-3 to TRBJ2-3, with D perhaps matching TRBD1 or TRBD2 (6 bases each). V lost 0 bases and J lost 6, with 16 bases in between. Per the germline V gene, CDR1 is LGHNA and CDR2 is YSLEER. The CDR3 sequence is 16 residues long. The CDR3 sequence is CASSQEDRGPGDTQYF. CDR3 coding DNA: TGCGCCAGCAGCCAAGAGGACCGGGGGCCGGGGGATACGCAGTATTTT.

This clone was observed once. The CDR3 spells CASSARGNYGYTF. CDR3 nucleotide sequence: TGTGCCAGCAGCGCAAGGGGGAACTATGGCTACACCTTC. This sequence joins TRBV25-1 and TRBJ1-2; perhaps TRBD1 as D (6 bases). V was shortened by 6 bases and J by 2 bases, with 10 bases between the two germline ends. The CDR3 contains 13 residues. CDR1 MGHDK and CDR2 SYGVNS come from the germline V gene.

The table lists this clone with a few counts. The CDR3 DNA follows: TGTGCCAGCAGCGTAGACTCGGCTCAGCCCCAGCATTTT. Its translation is CASSVDSAQPQHF. The rearrangement uses TRBV9 and TRBJ1-5; the D is unclear. V was clipped by 0 bases and J by 6 bases, with 7 bases between them. The germline V gene encodes CDR1 SGDLS and CDR2 YYNGEE. CDR3 length equals 13 residues.

This chain joins TRBV2 and TRBJ2-2; maybe TRBD1 (6 bases). V was pared by 3 bases and J by 7 bases, with 12 bases between. Germline CDR1 and CDR2: SNHLY and FYNNEI. This CDR3 has 14 residues. CDR3 sequence: CASSEMGAGGELFF. Here the CDR3 DNA reads TGTGCCAGCAGTGAGATGGGGGCGGGCGGGGAGCTGTTTTTT.

As concerns this clone: One end of the junction varies from germline; a read error may be responsible. The gene calls are TRBV5-6 and TRBJ2-1; 9 bases align to TRBD2. Germline values: CDR1 SGHDT, CDR2 YYEEEE. The CDR3 consists of 17 residues. CDR3 nucleotide sequence: TGTGCCAGCAGCTTGGGTTTAGCGGGAGCTCCCTACAATGGGCAGTTCTTC. Translated: CASSLGLAGAPYNGQFF. The entire variable domain, with the rest obtained from reference TRBV5-6 and TRBJ2-1, is as follows: DAGVTQSPTHLIKTRGQQVTLRCSPKSGHDTVSWYQQALGQGPQFIFQYYEEEERQRGNFPDRFSGHQFPNYSSELNVNALLLGDSALYLCASSLGLAGAPYNGQFFGPGTRLTVL.

The rearrangement joins TRBV5-1 to TRBJ2-7; the D is unclear. The CDR3 is 14 amino acids. The V gene lost 0 bases and the J gene lost 3 bases, with 10 bases spanning the gap. Germline CDR1 is SGHRS and CDR2 is YFSETQ. In DNA form, the CDR3 reads TGCGCCAGCAGCTTGGATTTCGGCTACTACGAGCAGTACTTC. Translated: CASSLDFGYYEQYF.

In its sample, this clone was seen once. The chain has TRBV7-9 and TRBJ2-7; tentative D call: TRBD2 (6 bases). The CDR3 has 11 amino acids. Trimming left V 7 bases short and J 3 bases short, with 7 bases between. Germline-derived CDR1 and CDR2 are SEHNR and FQNEAQ (reference sequence). The CDR3 spells CASTGGYEQYF. In DNA, the CDR3 is TGTGCCAGCACCGGGGGCTACGAGCAGTACTTC.

The chain combines TRBV6-5 with TRBJ2-1, with 14 nucleotides matching TRBD2. Trimming cost V 6 bases and J 10 bases; bases outside gene matches: 8. Germline V gene sequence: CDR1 MNHEY, CDR2 SVGAGI. The CDR3 consists of 15 residues. The CDR3 sequence: CASRIRLAGGWEQFF. The DNA of the CDR3 is TGTGCCAGCAGAATCCGACTAGCGGGAGGGTGGGAGCAGTTCTTC.

The V and J genes are TRBV9 and TRBJ2-5; D is tentatively TRBD1 or TRBD2 (7 bases each). With 4 bases removed from V and 4 bases from J, the gap between germline ends came to 20 bases. Germline V gene data show CDR1 as SGDLS and CDR2 as YYNGEE. The CDR3 runs 16 residues. The CDR3 region is CASSPQTGPGGETQYF. In nucleotides, the CDR3 is TGTGCCAGCAGCCCGCAGACAGGGCCGGGGGGAGAGACCCAGTACTTC.

This sequence joins TRBV11-2 and TRBJ1-2; D gene uncertain. The V end lost 5 bases, the J end lost 3 bases, and 10 bases lay between the germline ends. Germline values: CDR1 SGHAT, CDR2 FQNNGV. The CDR3 loop spans 13 amino acids. CDR3 nucleotide sequence: TGTGCCAGCAGCCAAGGCATCCACTATGGCTACACCTTC. Translation gives CASSQGIHYGYTF.

The chain uses TRBV30 and TRBJ2-7; D call uncertain. CDR3 size: 13 residues. The ends were cut back, 7 bases at V and 3 bases at J, with 16 bases in the middle. The germline V gene encodes CDR1 GTSNPN and CDR2 SVGIG (reference sequence). The CDR3 bases are TGTGCCTCCTCTGGGGTGGCCCTCTACGAGCAGTACTTC. Protein product: CASSGVALYEQYF. Complete variable domain (other parts from reference TRBV30 and TRBJ2-7): SQTIHQWPATLVQPVGSPLSLECTVEGTSNPNLYWYRQAAGRGLQLLFYSVGIGQISSEVPQNLSASRPQDRQFILSSKKLLLSDSGFYLCASSGVALYEQYFGPGTRLTVT.

For this clone: Other DNA sequences from this sample encode an identical CDR3 as well. CDR3 bases: TGTGCCAGCAGCGTAGGATCTGTCTCCTACGAGCAGTACTTC. It specifies CASSVGSVSYEQYF. The rearrangement uses TRBV9 and TRBJ2-7; D uncertain. The V end lost 0 bases, the J end lost 0 bases, and 7 bases lay between the germline ends. The CDR3 is 14 amino acids. CDR1 is SGDLS, CDR2 YYNGEE, per germline.

For this clone: Other DNA sequences in the sample encode the same CDR3. This sequence joins TRBV6-5 and TRBJ2-5, with 9 bases identical to TRBD1. The V and J ends lost 0 bases and 1 base, in that order; junction bases with no gene match: 0. Per germline, CDR1 MNHEY and CDR2 SVGAGI. This CDR3 has 15 amino acids. Here the CDR3 reads CASSYSTGGQETQYF. CDR3 coding DNA: TGTGCCAGCAGTTACTCGACAGGGGGCCAAGAGACCCAGTACTTC.

This sequence joins TRBV29-1 and TRBJ1-2; D is undetermined. V lost 2 bases to trimming and J lost 4 bases, with 8 bases between them. The CDR3 contains 12 residues. The germline CDR1 and CDR2 sequences are SQVTM and ANQGSEA. For the CDR3, the DNA is TGCAGCGTTGAAACAGCTCCCTATGGCTACACCTTC. Translating gives CSVETAPYGYTF.